The present TCR beta chain was sequenced within a study of blood T cells in healthy people across ages. Findings and limits, study-wide: Compared with aged donors, long-lived donors showed fewer expanded clones, suggesting selection.

Together with a sample-barcoded 5' primer, a J-beta primer mix was included in a second PCR lasting roughly 6 to 12 cycles. MiXCR, applied by TCRdb to the 5' RACE reads, yields one record per CDR3 protein. The data show roughly 650,000 distinct CDR3 sequences, roughly 30% seen once. CDR1 and CDR2 (germline): SGHAT, FQNNGV. The CDR3 spans 13 residues. The V end lost 6 bases, the J end lost 4 bases, and 12 bases lay between the germline ends. This clonotype is a singleton in its sample. Its specificity is unknown. The chain uses TRBV11-2 and TRBJ1-1; D call uncertain. The TCR comes from an elderly woman in good health. The sequenced sample consisted of blood. CDR3 protein: CASSLSLGTEAFF. The CDR3 bases are TGTGCCAGCAGTCTTTCTCTGGGCACTGAAGCTTTCTTT.